This passage covers 8 T cell receptor beta chains from one sample sequenced in a study of monozygotic twins with inflammatory bowel disease. No DNA is given; TCRdb re-called the 5' RACE reads and lists each CDR3 protein once. The sample data list approximately 150,000 distinct CDR3 sequences. Sequencing used blood. Receptors were obtained from a human donor with ulcerative colitis or Crohn's disease, or a healthy co-twin of an affected twin (not recorded which).

The V gene is TRBV6-2 or TRBV6-3, the J gene TRBJ2-2; without DNA, the TCRdb call of TRBD2 cannot be checked. CDR1 and CDR2 (germline): MNHEY, SVGEGT. This CDR3 is 14 amino acids long. CDR3 loop: CASSYGTPRGELFF.

The gene calls are TRBV21-1 and TRBJ1-1; the TCRdb call, TRBD1, lacks DNA for checking. TRBV21-1 is recorded as a pseudogene. The CDR3 loop spans 16 amino acids. The CDR3: CASSSGTGRMNTEAFF.

V is TRBV3-1 and J is TRBJ1-1. The germline V gene encodes CDR1 LGHDT and CDR2 YNNKEL (reference sequence). The CDR3 is 14 amino acids. CDR3: CASSQGQENTEAFF.

The chain recombines TRBV7-2 with TRBJ1-2. CDR3 size: 14 residues. Germline loops: CDR1 SGHTA, CDR2 FQGNSA. The CDR3 protein is CASSLVVQNYGYTF.

The chain's CDR3 is CASSDDGDETQYF. The rearrangement joins TRBV6-1 to TRBJ2-5; TCRdb's D gene call, TRBD1, goes unchecked for lack of DNA. This CDR3 is 13 amino acids long. The germline CDR1 and CDR2 sequences are MNHNS and SASEGT.

V and J are TRBV28 and TRBJ1-2; TCRdb calls TRBD1, which cannot be checked without DNA. Germline-derived CDR1 and CDR2 are MDHEN and SYDVKM. The CDR3 runs to 12 residues. CDR3 sequence reads: CASSKGVYGYTF.

The J gene is TRBJ2-7, the V gene TRBV7-2; the TCRdb D gene call, TRBD1, has no DNA to confirm it. Germline lookup yields CDR1 SGHTA and CDR2 FQGNSA. There are 13 residues in the CDR3. This chain's CDR3 is CASSDRDREEQYF.

The CDR3 here is CASSRLAGGPTGELFF. The V gene is TRBV27, the J gene TRBJ2-2; TCRdb proposes TRBD2, but this gene call is untestable without DNA. The CDR3 consists of 16 residues. Germline V gives CDR1 MNHEY, CDR2 SMNVEV (reference sequence).